The 10 T cell receptor beta chains listed next were all sequenced from one sample in a study of naive and memory T cell subsets (dated by TCRdb to 2016 to 2017). The paper's findings and limits, for the study overall: A few larger clonotypes were present in naive repertoires, especially CD8 naive repertoires, and these clonotypes were possibly memory cells re-expressing CD45RA.

Their antigens remain unidentified. The library was built by means of UMI-ligation and nested PCR. The reads were generated on an Illumina MiSeq. The beta constant-region primer was an equimolar mix of two oligonucleotides covering both TRBC1 and TRBC2. The ligated cDNA went through four rounds of PCR with nested alpha and beta constant-region primers together with the SP2 primer. TCRdb applied fastp at Q25 and MiXCR to the public reads, then kept only in-frame beta chains. Identical CDR3 protein sequences are pooled into one entry, listed with their most common genes and DNA. This sample comprises roughly 100,000 distinct CDR3 sequences, roughly 15% of them detected only once. The ten largest clones take up around 2.7% of the sample. What was sequenced was naive CD8+ T cells from blood. The cell subset or site label for this specimen denotes: naive T cells, CD45RA high CD27+. The receptors derive from a human donor in good health.

This clonotype was detected only a few times. The genes are TRBV19 and TRBJ2-1; D gene uncertain. Trimming cost V 2 bases and J 4 bases, with 3 bases left between them. The CDR3 sequence is 12 residues long. CDR1 and CDR2 (germline): LNHDA, SQIVND (reference sequence). The CDR3 DNA reads as TGTGCCAGTAGTATAAATTACAATGAGCAGTTCTTC. Protein: CASSINYNEQFF. Filled out from reference TRBV19 and TRBJ2-1, the complete variable domain reads DGGITQSPKYLFRKEGQNVTLSCEQNLNHDAMYWYRQDPGQGLRLIYYSQIVNDFQKGDIAEGYSVSREKKESFPLTVTSAQKNPTAFYLCASSINYNEQFFGPGTRLTVL.

The chain couples TRBV9 to TRBJ2-3; D is ambiguous. This CDR3 is 14 amino acids long. CDR1 and CDR2 (germline): SGDLS, YYNGEE. The germline V and J ends were trimmed by 0 bases and 6 bases, with 11 bases remaining between them. Written as DNA, the CDR3 is TGTGCCAGCAGCGTAGAAGGAGAGAGGGATACGCAGTATTTT. This encodes CASSVEGERDTQYF.

The chain links TRBV29-1 to TRBJ2-3; 10 nucleotides agree with TRBD2. Germline CDR1 reads SQVTM; CDR2 reads ANQGSEA. The V gene end was trimmed by 4 bases and the J gene end by 11 bases; junction bases not matched to a gene: 3. The CDR3 loop spans 11 amino acids. The CDR3 here is CSVGTSGEQYF. CDR3 nucleotides: TGCAGCGTTGGGACTAGCGGAGAGCAGTATTTT.

At least ten counts were recorded for this clonotype. The chain combines TRBV20-1 with TRBJ2-5, with 7 bases aligning to TRBD1. Losses at the gene ends were 6 bases for V and 0 bases for J; bases not matched to a gene: 7. The CDR3 contains 14 residues. Per germline, CDR1 DFQATT and CDR2 SNEGSKA (reference sequence). DNA for the CDR3: TGCAGTGCCGCACCCGGGACAGACCAAGAGACCCAGTACTTC. It is translated as CSAAPGTDQETQYF.

The gene calls are TRBV29-1 and TRBJ1-3, with unresolved D. V was cut by 7 bases and J by 0 bases, with 19 bases left in between. Germline CDR1 SQVTM, CDR2 ANQGSEA. The CDR3 has 16 amino acids. In nucleotides, the CDR3 is TGCAGCGCCATAGAGGAGGGTCCCCTCTCTGGAAACACCATATATTTT. Protein sequence: CSAIEEGPLSGNTIYF.

The rearrangement joins TRBV9 to TRBJ2-7; perhaps TRBD1 as D (5 bases). Trimming removed 0 bases from V and 1 base from J, with 11 bases in between. Per the germline V gene, CDR1 is SGDLS and CDR2 is YYNGEE. This CDR3 is built from 15 residues. The CDR3 DNA follows: TGTGCCAGCAGCGTAGAAACAGGAGTATCCTACGAGCAGTACTTC. It encodes CASSVETGVSYEQYF.

There are many counts of this clonotype. The V and J genes are TRBV2 and TRBJ2-3, with TRBD1 matching over 7 bases. The germline CDR1 and CDR2 sequences are SNHLY and FYNNEI. CDR3 length: 17 amino acids. The V gene end was trimmed by 6 bases and the J gene end by 2 bases; junction bases not matched to a gene: 14. CDR3 nucleotide sequence: TGTGCCAGCAGCGATTCCGACCGGGACAGCCCCACAGATACGCAGTATTTT. This sequence encodes CASSDSDRDSPTDTQYF.

The sample holds a few counts of this clonotype. This chain connects TRBV4-3 to TRBJ1-1; D remains unclear. V gave up 6 bases and J gave up 3 bases, with 11 bases separating them. Germline V lookup: CDR1 LGHNA, CDR2 YSLEER. The CDR3 contains 13 residues. In DNA form, the CDR3 reads TGCGCCAGCAGGTTGGCAGACCACACTGAAGCTTTCTTT. Translation gives CASRLADHTEAFF.

This clonotype was observed a few times. The rearrangement links TRBV12-3 or TRBV12-4 to TRBJ1-5, with D possibly TRBD1 on 5 matching bases. Trimming took 5 bases from V and 1 from J, leaving 12 bases between them. The CDR3 runs 15 residues. This CDR3 reads CASSLRGTSNQPQHF. CDR3 nucleotides: TGTGCCAGCAGTCTCCGGGGGACGAGCAATCAGCCCCAGCATTTT.

V is TRBV4-3 and J is TRBJ2-7, with D unresolved. This CDR3 is 16 amino acids long. Per germline, CDR1 LGHNA and CDR2 YSLEER. Trimming took off 7 bases at V and 0 bases at J, with 19 bases between the two ends. The CDR3 spells CASTSVYGPSSYEQYF. The CDR3 DNA reads TGCGCCAGCACCTCAGTTTACGGGCCTAGCTCCTACGAGCAGTACTTC.